The 31 T cell receptor beta chains below come from one sample, sequenced in a study of T cells in localized non-small cell lung cancer. Assay used: immunoSEQ multiplex PCR; TCRdb lists only in-frame clones, some missing. The sample shows roughly 1,600 clones, under 30% of them seen only once. Sequenced here: normal lung tissue next to the tumor, sampled before any cancer treatment. These receptors came from a female donor over 55 with stage II squamous cell lung carcinoma.

This clone was counted between two and nine times. The DNA for the CDR3 is TGCGCCAGCAGCCAAGTTCCAGGGGCGGGCGAGCAGTACTTC. This sequence encodes CASSQVPGAGEQYF. The chain has TRBV1 and TRBJ2-7; the D call in the table, TRBD1, was not verified against the DNA. TRBV1 is termed a pseudogene. The CDR3 covers 14 residues.

This clone was detected a few times. The chain employs TRBV12-5 and TRBJ1-3, with a weak D call TRBD1 (5 bases). CDR3 size: 14 residues. Germline V gene sequence: CDR1 LGHNT, CDR2 FRNRAP. The CDR3 protein is CASDNGGSGNTIYF. CDR3 coding DNA: TGTGCCAGCGATAATGGGGGGTCTGGAAACACCATATATTTT.

The chain has TRBV6-8 and TRBJ1-1; D possibly corresponds to TRBD1 (6 bases). V lost 4 bases and J lost 9, with 18 bases in between. The CDR3 is 14 amino acids. CDR1 and CDR2 from the germline V gene are MNHGY and SAAAGT. The CDR3 DNA reads TGTGCCAGCAGTTCCGGCACCTTGGACAGACAAGCTTTCTTT. It yields the protein CASSSGTLDRQAFF.

The CDR3 sequence is CASSSSGGLIDTQYF. In nucleotides, the CDR3 is TGTGCCAGCAGCTCGAGCGGGGGGTTAATAGATACGCAGTATTTT. The chain recombines TRBV11-3 with TRBJ2-3; 9 bases line up with TRBD2. Germline CDR1 and CDR2: SGHNT and YENEEA. J was trimmed by 5 bases and V by 4 bases; bases with no gene match: 7. The length of the CDR3 is 15 residues. The complete variable domain, with remaining parts taken from reference TRBV11-3 and TRBJ2-3, reads EAGVVQSPRYKIIEKKQPVAFWCNPISGHNTLYWYLQNLGQGPELLIRYENEEAVDDSQLPKDRFSAERLKGVDSTLKIQPAELGDSAVYLCASSSSGGLIDTQYFGPGTRLTVL.

This chain connects TRBV19 to TRBJ1-1; D remains ambiguous. Trimming stripped 3 bases from V and 1 base from J, with 6 bases between. The CDR3 has 13 amino acids. Germline V gene sequence: CDR1 LNHDA, CDR2 SQIVND (reference sequence). The CDR3 protein is CASSIQPNTEAFF. The CDR3 region has the DNA TGTGCCAGTAGTATCCAACCGAACACTGAAGCTTTCTTT. Based on the CDR3 plus reference TRBV19 and TRBJ1-1, the full variable domain is DGGITQSPKYLFRKEGQNVTLSCEQNLNHDAMYWYRQDPGQGLRLIYYSQIVNDFQKGDIAEGYSVSREKKESFPLTVTSAQKNPTAFYLCASSIQPNTEAFFGQGTRLTVV.

In nucleotides, the CDR3 is TGTGCCAGCAGCGTAGTGGGGCGACAAGAGACCCAGTACTTC. Translated, it gives CASSVVGRQETQYF. The chain combines TRBV9 with TRBJ2-5, with D perhaps matching TRBD1 (5 bases). This CDR3 spans 14 amino acids. Germline values: CDR1 SGDLS, CDR2 YYNGEE. Trimming removed 0 bases at V and 2 bases at J, with 8 bases between.

The rearrangement links TRBV19 to TRBJ1-2; D is ambiguous. V was cut by 3 bases and J by 6 bases, with 14 bases left in between. This CDR3 spans 14 amino acids. The germline CDR1 and CDR2 sequences are LNHDA and SQIVND (reference sequence). CDR3 sequence: CASSMAGFTNGYTF. The CDR3 DNA reads TGTGCCAGTAGTATGGCGGGGTTCACTAATGGCTACACCTTC.

This clone has more than one count but fewer than ten. This rearrangement joins TRBV10-3 to TRBJ1-4; D is possibly TRBD1 (5 bases). Germline V gene lookup returns CDR1 ENHRY and CDR2 SYGVKD. V shed 0 bases and J shed 8 bases, with 13 bases lying between them. The CDR3 extends over 15 amino acids. The DNA for the CDR3 is TGTGCCATCAGTGAGTCCCCCAGGGAAAGCGAAAAACTGTTTTTT. It codes for CAISESPRESEKLFF.

As DNA, the CDR3 is TGTGCCAGCAGTTCGACAGGGATCCACGAGCAGTACGTC. Translation gives CASSSTGIHEQYV. The gene calls are TRBV6-8 and TRBJ2-7, with TRBD1 matching 7 bases. Germline-derived CDR1 and CDR2 are MNHGY and SAAAGT. V was clipped by 4 bases and J by 5 bases; unmatched bases: 5. The CDR3 has 13 residues.

In its sample, this clone was seen a few times. The rearrangement uses TRBV29-1 and TRBJ2-3, with 7 positions matching TRBD1. This CDR3 spans 14 amino acids. V lost 0 bases and J lost 6; bases outside the gene matches: 6. Germline V gives CDR1 SQVTM, CDR2 ANQGSEA. This CDR3 reads CSVEDGDSSDTQYF. For the CDR3, the DNA is TGCAGCGTTGAAGACGGGGACAGTTCGGATACGCAGTATTTT.

This clone has more than one count but fewer than ten. The chain is built from TRBV7-1 and TRBJ1-6; 7 nucleotides match TRBD1. TRBV7-1 is classed as an ORF, of uncertain function. This CDR3 is 13 amino acids long. V shed 3 bases and J 8 bases; nucleotides not matched to a gene: 1. CDR3 amino acids: CASSSGTDSPLHF. The CDR3 nucleotides are TGTGCCAGCAGCTCCGGGACAGATTCACCCCTCCACTTT.

This clone was counted between two and nine times. This chain uses TRBV28 with TRBJ2-3; D gene unclear. This CDR3 has 15 amino acids. V was trimmed by 1 base and J by 0 bases, leaving 8 bases between them. Looked up from germline, CDR1 is MDHEN and CDR2 is SYDVKM. In DNA form, the CDR3 reads TGTGCCAGCAGTTTATCGGCCTTCAGCACAGATACGCAGTATTTT. It encodes CASSLSAFSTDTQYF.

This sequence joins TRBV18 and TRBJ1-5; 11 bases are shared with TRBD1. Germline V gives CDR1 KGHSH, CDR2 LQKENI. V lost 4 bases, J lost 3 bases, and 2 bases stayed unmatched. The CDR3 contains 15 residues. The CDR3 region is CASSRGQGDNQPQHF. The CDR3, as DNA: TGTGCCAGCTCACGGGGACAGGGGGACAATCAGCCCCAGCATTTT. The full variable domain, its missing parts supplied by reference TRBV18 and TRBJ1-5, is NAGVMQNPRHLVRRRGQEARLRCSPMKGHSHVYWYRQLPEEGLKFMVYLQKENIIDESGMPKERFSAEFPKEGPSILRIQQVVRGDSAAYFCASSRGQGDNQPQHFGDGTRLSIL.

This clone appeared a few times. The CDR3 sequence is CASSLLVDRVYGYTF. CDR3 coding DNA: TGTGCCAGCAGCTTACTCGTGGACAGGGTCTATGGCTACACCTTC. This chain links TRBV7-6 with TRBJ1-2; 8 positions match TRBD1. V trimming: 2 bases; J trimming: 4 bases; junction bases outside the gene matches: 6. Germline V lookup: CDR1 SGHVS, CDR2 FNYEAQ. The CDR3 length is 15 residues.

The table lists this clone with a few counts. The CDR3 loop reads CASSGDSGRNQPQHF. DNA of the CDR3: TGTGCCAGCAGCGGAGACTCAGGGCGAAATCAGCCCCAGCATTTT. The rearrangement joins TRBV9 to TRBJ1-5, with D tentatively TRBD1 (5 bases). Germline CDR1 reads SGDLS; CDR2 reads YYNGEE. The V gene lost 3 bases and the J gene lost 4 bases, with 14 bases spanning the gap. This CDR3 contains 15 residues.

This sequence joins TRBV30 and TRBJ2-7, with TRBD1 matching over 7 bases. The V gene's germline CDR1 is GTSNPN and CDR2 SVGIG (reference sequence). With V trimmed by 3 bases and J by 2 bases, 13 bases remained unmatched. The CDR3 contains 16 residues. DNA for the CDR3: TGTGCCTGGAGCAGTAGTCGACAGGGAACCCCCTACGAGCAGTACTTC. Its protein is CAWSSSRQGTPYEQYF.

V gene TRBV30 combines with J gene TRBJ1-1, with 8 positions matching TRBD1. V gave up 4 bases and J gave up 0 bases; unmatched junction bases: 1. The germline gives CDR1 GTSNPN, CDR2 SVGIG (reference sequence). The CDR3 runs 13 residues. The CDR3 region has the DNA TGTGCCTGGATGGACAGGGTGAACACTGAAGCTTTCTTT. Amino acid sequence: CAWMDRVNTEAFF. The full variable domain, in which reference TRBV30 and TRBJ1-1 provide the parts outside the CDR3, is SQTIHQWPATLVQPVGSPLSLECTVEGTSNPNLYWYRQAAGRGLQLLFYSVGIGQISSEVPQNLSASRPQDRQFILSSKKLLLSDSGFYLCAWMDRVNTEAFFGQGTRLTVV.

The table lists this clone with a few counts. The chain uses TRBV28 and TRBJ1-1; 7 nucleotides match TRBD1. J lost 5 bases, V lost 7 bases, and 13 bases had no gene match. CDR3 length equals 15 residues. Germline-derived CDR1 and CDR2 are MDHEN and SYDVKM. As DNA, the CDR3 is TGTGCCAGCAAAAATTGGGCAGGGGGGAGAACTGAAGCTTTCTTT. It specifies CASKNWAGGRTEAFF.

This clone was observed a few times. The chain is built from TRBV28 and TRBJ1-4, with a weak D call TRBD1 (6 bases). CDR3 size: 19 residues. V was cut by 1 base and J by 3 bases, with 21 bases left in between. Germline V CDR1 and CDR2: MDHEN, SYDVKM. CDR3 sequence: CASSLYLRATGAPNEKLFF. CDR3 DNA sequence: TGTGCCAGCAGTTTATATCTTCGGGCGACAGGAGCGCCTAATGAAAAACTGTTTTTT.

J is TRBJ1-2 and V is TRBV19; weak D call: TRBD1 (6 bases). Trimming left V 7 bases short and J 5 bases short, with 11 bases between. Germline V lookup: CDR1 LNHDA, CDR2 SQIVND (reference sequence). There are 12 residues in the CDR3. The CDR3 here is CASMNRDYGYTF. Written as DNA, the CDR3 is TGTGCCAGTATGAACAGGGATTATGGCTACACCTTC.

The J gene is TRBJ2-7, the V gene TRBV12-1. TRBV12-1 is designated a pseudogene. The CDR3 extends over 14 amino acids. The CDR3 region has the DNA TGTGCCAGCAGCTTTGCGCTACAAACATACGAGCAGTACTTC. It is translated as CASSFALQTYEQYF.

The CDR3 region is CASYRGVNEQFF. Written as DNA, the CDR3 is TGTGCCAGCTACCGAGGGGTAAATGAGCAGTTCTTC. This chain joins TRBV18 and TRBJ2-1; D possibly matches TRBD1 or TRBD2 (5 bases each). The CDR3 is 12 residues long. Per the germline V gene, CDR1 is KGHSH and CDR2 is LQKENI. Trimming left V 7 bases short and J 7 bases short, with 11 bases between.

This clone was seen more than once but under ten times. This chain links TRBV9 with TRBJ2-5, with D tentatively TRBD2 (5 bases). The CDR3 sequence is 17 residues long. From germline, CDR1 is SGDLS and CDR2 YYNGEE. V was trimmed by 5 bases and J by 5 bases, leaving 25 bases between them. The CDR3 bases are TGTGCCAGCAGTGAGAGCCATAGCGCACCACATGGGGAGACCCAGTACTTC. As protein: CASSESHSAPHGETQYF.

The V and J genes are TRBV12-5 and TRBJ1-5; D is unresolved. Germline CDR1 reads LGHNT; CDR2 reads FRNRAP. The CDR3 is 12 residues long. The CDR3 DNA sequence: TGTGCCAGCCAGGACGGATCAGCGCCCCAGCATTTT. The encoded protein is CASQDGSAPQHF.

This clone was found a few times. The chain combines TRBV11-1 with TRBJ2-5, with 13 bases that match TRBD2. This CDR3 has 18 amino acids. The V gene's germline CDR1 is SGHAT and CDR2 FQDESV (reference sequence). After removal of 6 bases from V and 5 bases from J, the junction contained 15 bases not matched to a gene. The CDR3 sequence is CASSLPPGTSGITETQYF. Written as DNA, the CDR3 is TGTGCCAGCAGTCTTCCCCCCGGGACTAGCGGGATCACGGAGACCCAGTACTTC.

The chain recombines TRBV5-1 with TRBJ1-2; TRBD1 matches at 8 bases. Germline loops: CDR1 SGHRS, CDR2 YFSETQ. The CDR3 loop spans 14 amino acids. After removal of 4 bases from V and 6 bases from J, the junction contained 8 bases not matched to a gene. The CDR3 bases are TGCGCCAGCAGCCGAGAGGACAGGGCCCATGGCTACACCTTC. Residues: CASSREDRAHGYTF.

This clone was picked up a small number of times. This chain connects TRBV6-8 to TRBJ2-5; 8 bases are shared with TRBD2. There are 14 residues in the CDR3. Germline V CDR1 and CDR2: MNHGY, SAAAGT. The V gene end was trimmed by 2 bases and the J gene end by 4 bases; junction bases not matched to a gene: 3. In DNA, the CDR3 is TGTGCCAGCAGTTACCGGGGGGGGGCAGAGACCCAGTACTTC. Translating it yields CASSYRGGAETQYF.

This clone was observed a few times. The J gene is TRBJ2-1, the V gene TRBV19; D is uncertain. From germline, CDR1 is LNHDA and CDR2 SQIVND (reference sequence). This CDR3 contains 14 residues. V lost 3 bases and J lost 9, with 15 bases in between. This chain's CDR3 is CASSMRAVSFEQFF. The CDR3 region has the DNA TGTGCCAGTAGTATGAGAGCTGTTAGCTTTGAGCAGTTCTTC.

V and J are TRBV9 and TRBJ2-3, with 8 bases aligning to TRBD1. Germline V lookup: CDR1 SGDLS, CDR2 YYNGEE. The CDR3 loop spans 16 amino acids. V dropped 5 bases and J dropped 6; count of bases not matched to a gene: 14. The CDR3 loop reads CASSERRAGGGDTQYF. CDR3 nucleotides: TGTGCCAGCAGTGAGCGGCGGGCAGGGGGCGGGGATACGCAGTATTTT.

This clone is a singleton in its sample. The chain recombines TRBV14 with TRBJ2-2; TRBD2 matches 9 bases. The CDR3 is 19 amino acids. The germline CDR1 and CDR2 sequences are SGHDN and FVKESK. Losses at the gene ends were 4 bases for V and 5 bases for J; bases not matched to a gene: 17. The CDR3 sequence is CASSLYSGGPKMGTGELFF. CDR3 bases: TGTGCCAGCAGCCTCTATAGCGGGGGCCCGAAGATGGGGACCGGGGAGCTGTTTTTT.

This clone was seen a few times. The V gene is TRBV6-8, the J gene TRBJ2-2, with 9 bases that match TRBD1. The length of the CDR3 is 15 residues. The germline V gene has CDR1 MNHGY and CDR2 SAAAGT. J was trimmed by 5 bases and V by 5 bases; bases with no gene match: 6. The CDR3 DNA follows: TGTGCCAGCAGTGTTGGACAGGGGACTACCGGGGAGCTGTTTTTT. This codes for CASSVGQGTTGELFF.